This T cell receptor (beta chain) was identified during a study of T-cell memory formation after mild COVID-19. Germline-derived CDR1 and CDR2 are SGHNT and YYREEE (reference sequence). The CDR3 covers 12 residues. The V and J ends lost 1 base and 5 bases respectively, with 6 bases between them. This clonotype appeared a few times. TCRdb reprocessed the 5' RACE reads via MiXCR and lists one record per CDR3 protein. The sample has 250,000 to 350,000 distinct CDR3 sequences; roughly 15% are singletons. Sequencing was carried out using PBMCs or a T cell subset sorted from them (not recorded which). V and J are TRBV5-4 and TRBJ2-5; D gene ambiguous. The clonotype was recovered from a man between 18 and 35 years old who had mild COVID-19 (a few samples of this study predate the infection). Cell type and time point are not known. The CDR3 spells CASSLWSETQYF. In nucleotides, the CDR3 is TGTGCCAGCAGCTTGTGGTCCGAGACCCAGTACTTC.